One and the same sample provided the 22 T cell receptor beta chains below, sequenced in a study of T cell changes during pregnancy in multiple sclerosis. This table comes from immunoSEQ multiplex PCR, and its TCRdb copy is limited to in-frame clones, with some not included. The sample lists 65,000 to 85,000 clones; 85% to 95% were seen once. Here the sequenced sample was CD4+ T cells from peripheral blood mononuclear cells, taken before pregnancy. These receptors were taken from a female donor with multiple sclerosis, enrolled in a pregnancy study.

This clone was detected only a few times. This rearrangement joins TRBV7-9 to TRBJ1-1; tentatively, D is TRBD1 (6 bases). The V gene's germline CDR1 is SEHNR and CDR2 FQNEAQ (reference sequence). V was cut by 5 bases and J by 3 bases, with 13 bases left in between. The CDR3 length is 14 residues. Written as DNA, the CDR3 is TGTGCCAGCAGCCATTTCGGACAGCACACTGAAGCTTTCTTT. It is translated as CASSHFGQHTEAFF.

The CDR3 region has the DNA TGTGCCAGCCCCAAAGGGGCGGGGGCCTACAATGAGCAGTTCTTC. This codes for CASPKGAGAYNEQFF. The rearrangement links TRBV6-1 to TRBJ2-1, with TRBD2 identical over 7 bases. The ends lost 8 bases at V and 2 bases at J; junction bases unmatched: 9. This CDR3 has 15 residues. CDR1 and CDR2 (germline): MNHNS, SASEGT.

This chain uses TRBV30 with TRBJ1-6; maybe TRBD1 (6 bases). V was shortened by 4 bases and J by 5 bases, with 15 bases between the two germline ends. CDR3 length equals 15 residues. Germline V gives CDR1 GTSNPN, CDR2 SVGIG (reference sequence). Written as DNA, the CDR3 is TGTGCCTGGAAACAGGGAGCGGGAAATAATTCACCCCTCCACTTT. Its protein product is CAWKQGAGNNSPLHF.

This chain uses TRBV15 with TRBJ2-6; TRBD1 might be the D (5 bases). The germline CDR1 and CDR2 sequences are LNHNV and YYDKDF (reference sequence). V was cut by 3 bases and J by 2 bases, with 8 bases left in between. This CDR3 is built from 15 residues. The DNA for the CDR3 is TGTGCCACCAGCAGCTTACAGGCTGGGGCCAACGTCCTGACTTTC. Protein sequence: CATSSLQAGANVLTF.

The chain joins TRBV23-1 to TRBJ1-2; D unclear. TRBV23-1 belongs to the ORF category, with a function that is uncertain. The germline V and J ends were trimmed by 4 bases and 5 bases, with 11 bases remaining between them. The CDR3 sequence is 13 residues long. CDR3 DNA sequence: TGCGCCAGCAGTCTACCTGACTTATATGGCTACACCTTC. Its translation is CASSLPDLYGYTF.

V gene TRBV29-1 combines with J gene TRBJ1-2; D is possibly TRBD1 (5 bases). V was trimmed by 4 bases and J by 7 bases, leaving 22 bases between them. Germline V CDR1 and CDR2: SQVTM, ANQGSEA. The CDR3 is 15 amino acids. CDR3 in amino acids: CSVAGGVRWGGGYTF. CDR3 coding DNA: TGCAGCGTTGCAGGCGGGGTTAGGTGGGGGGGTGGCTACACCTTC.

The genes are TRBV9 and TRBJ2-3; TRBD2 matches at 7 bases. V shed 0 bases and J 0 bases; nucleotides not matched to a gene: 4. The CDR3 is made up of 16 amino acids. CDR1 is SGDLS and CDR2 is YYNGEE in the germline V gene. The CDR3 here is CASSVGSRGSTDTQYF. DNA for the CDR3: TGTGCCAGCAGCGTAGGGTCGCGGGGGAGCACAGATACGCAGTATTTT.

This clone was observed a handful of times. The genes are TRBV20-1 and TRBJ1-1; D is ambiguous. V was cut by 0 bases and J by 7 bases, with 6 bases left in between. The CDR3 is 11 amino acids. Germline values: CDR1 DFQATT, CDR2 SNEGSKA (reference sequence). CDR3 nucleotides: TGCAGTGCTAGAGATGCGGTTGAAGCTTTCTTT. Protein sequence: CSARDAVEAFF.

The chain uses TRBV7-2 and TRBJ2-1, with a tentative D call TRBD1 (6 bases). With 5 bases removed from V and 7 bases from J, the gap between germline ends came to 21 bases. The germline CDR1 and CDR2 sequences are SGHTA and FQGNSA. The CDR3 has 16 residues. The CDR3 reads CASSQQGRRPPNEQFF. In nucleotides, the CDR3 is TGTGCCAGCAGCCAACAGGGACGGAGGCCCCCGAATGAGCAGTTCTTC. Full variable domain (remainder filled in from reference TRBV7-2 and TRBJ2-1): GAGVSQSPSNKVTEKGKDVELRCDPISGHTALYWYRQSLGQGLEFLIYFQGNSAPDKSGLPSDRFSAERTGGSVSTLTIQRTQQEDSAVYLCASSQQGRRPPNEQFFGPGTRLTVL.

The chain links TRBV7-9 to TRBJ1-1; TRBD1 matches at 7 bases. Germline CDR1 and CDR2: SEHNR and FQNEAQ (reference sequence). After removal of 4 bases from V and 1 base from J, the junction contained 6 bases not matched to a gene. The CDR3 covers 15 residues. CDR3: CASSSWTGPNTEAFF. CDR3 nucleotide sequence: TGTGCCAGCAGCTCCTGGACAGGACCGAACACTGAAGCTTTCTTT.

This clone was found once. The chain joins TRBV6-1 to TRBJ2-7; 7 bases are a match to TRBD1. Germline V gene lookup returns CDR1 MNHNS and CDR2 SASEGT. This CDR3 comprises 15 residues. Germline trimming cut 1 base from V and 2 bases from J; bases unmatched to any gene: 5. The chain's CDR3 is CASSEGSGQTYEQYF. In nucleotides, the CDR3 is TGTGCCAGCAGTGAAGGATCGGGACAGACCTACGAGCAGTACTTC.

The rearrangement uses TRBV5-1 and TRBJ1-2; 7 bases map to TRBD1. V lost 0 bases and J lost 2; bases outside the gene matches: 4. The CDR3 runs to 15 residues. Germline values: CDR1 SGHRS, CDR2 YFSETQ. For the CDR3, the DNA is TGCGCCAGCAGCTTGGTGACAGGGACCAACTATGGCTACACCTTC. It encodes CASSLVTGTNYGYTF. The whole variable domain, remainder taken from reference TRBV5-1 and TRBJ1-2, is KAGVTQTPRYLIKTRGQQVTLSCSPISGHRSVSWYQQTPGQGLQFLFEYFSETQRNKGNFPGRFSGRQFSNSRSEMNVSTLELGDSALYLCASSLVTGTNYGYTFGSGTRLTVV.

The chain has TRBV28 and TRBJ2-7; TRBD2 might be the D (6 bases). This CDR3 has 16 amino acids. CDR1 is MDHEN, CDR2 SYDVKM, per germline. Trimming took 6 bases from V and 6 from J, leaving 24 bases between them. This chain's CDR3 is CASSSRDLPDLGEQYF. DNA of the CDR3: TGTGCCAGCAGCTCACGGGACTTGCCTGACTTGGGCGAGCAGTACTTC. Full variable domain (remainder filled in from reference TRBV28 and TRBJ2-7): DVKVTQSSRYLVKRTGEKVFLECVQDMDHENMFWYRQDPGLGLRLIYFSYDVKMKEKGDIPEGYSVSREKKERFSLILESASTNQTSMYLCASSSRDLPDLGEQYFGPGTRLTVT.

V gene TRBV7-2 combines with J gene TRBJ2-2; D unresolved. V shed 1 base and J shed 7 bases, with 10 bases lying between them. Germline V gives CDR1 SGHTA, CDR2 FQGNSA. The CDR3 is 14 amino acids. Here the CDR3 reads CASSLGVFGGELFF. The CDR3 nucleotides read TGTGCCAGCAGCTTAGGCGTTTTCGGCGGGGAGCTGTTTTTT.

The rearrangement joins TRBV19 to TRBJ1-4, with a possible D match to TRBD1 (5 bases). V gave up 4 bases and J gave up 6 bases, with 12 bases separating them. The CDR3 consists of 14 residues. Per the germline V gene, CDR1 is LNHDA and CDR2 is SQIVND (reference sequence). The CDR3 loop reads CASSKDGGDEKLFF. The CDR3 nucleotides read TGTGCCAGTAGTAAGGACGGAGGGGATGAAAAACTGTTTTTT. Supplemented by reference TRBV19 and TRBJ1-4, the full variable domain reads DGGITQSPKYLFRKEGQNVTLSCEQNLNHDAMYWYRQDPGQGLRLIYYSQIVNDFQKGDIAEGYSVSREKKESFPLTVTSAQKNPTAFYLCASSKDGGDEKLFFGSGTQLSVL.

The chain is built from TRBV5-4 and TRBJ1-2; 9 bases agree with TRBD1. V lost 5 bases to trimming and J lost 8 bases; unmatched junction nucleotides: 7. Germline loops: CDR1 SGHNT, CDR2 YYREEE (reference sequence). The CDR3 covers 13 residues. The CDR3 loop is CASSGQGLGGYTF. CDR3 nucleotides: TGTGCCAGCAGTGGACAGGGGCTGGGCGGCTACACCTTC. The whole variable domain, remainder taken from reference TRBV5-4 and TRBJ1-2, is ETGVTQSPTHLIKTRGQQVTLRCSSQSGHNTVSWYQQALGQGPQFIFQYYREEENGRGNFPPRFSGLQFPNYSSELNVNALELDDSALYLCASSGQGLGGYTFGSGTRLTVV.

The chain couples TRBV5-1 to TRBJ2-6; D gene ambiguous. Trimming took 0 bases from V and 0 from J, leaving 10 bases between them. The V gene's germline CDR1 is SGHRS and CDR2 YFSETQ. This CDR3 has 17 residues. In DNA, the CDR3 is TGCGCCAGCAGCTTGGGTGGCGCTAGCTCTGGGGCCAACGTCCTGACTTTC. It yields the protein CASSLGGASSGANVLTF.

The V gene is TRBV19, the J gene TRBJ1-2; weak D call: TRBD1 (6 bases). Germline V lookup: CDR1 LNHDA, CDR2 SQIVND (reference sequence). Trimming took off 5 bases at V and 7 bases at J, with 20 bases between the two ends. CDR3 length: 15 amino acids. The CDR3 sequence: CASSQRAQGLGGYTF. CDR3 DNA: TGTGCCAGTAGTCAGAGGGCACAGGGCCTTGGTGGCTACACCTTC.

V is TRBV18 and J is TRBJ1-2; the D is unclear. CDR3 size: 14 residues. CDR1 is KGHSH, CDR2 LQKENI, per germline. V shed 0 bases and J shed 3 bases, with 8 bases lying between them. DNA of the CDR3: TGTGCCAGCTCACCACCGGGAGACTACTATGGCTACACCTTC. Encoded protein: CASSPPGDYYGYTF.

The rearrangement joins TRBV11-2 to TRBJ1-6; D is uncertain. CDR3 size: 16 residues. V lost 3 bases to trimming and J lost 0 bases, with 9 bases between them. CDR1 SGHAT and CDR2 FQNNGV come from the germline V gene. The CDR3 sequence is CASSFGVSSYNSPLHF. The CDR3 DNA reads as TGTGCCAGCAGCTTCGGGGTTAGCTCCTATAATTCACCCCTCCACTTT.

This clone has more than one count but fewer than ten. CDR3 loop: CAISESRTGWGGGTYEQYF. The CDR3 DNA reads TGTGCCATCAGTGAGTCGAGGACAGGGTGGGGCGGGGGAACCTACGAGCAGTACTTC. The J gene is TRBJ2-7, the V gene TRBV10-3; maybe TRBD1 (8 bases). Germline-derived CDR1 and CDR2 are ENHRY and SYGVKD. Trimming cost V 0 bases and J 2 bases, with 23 bases left between them. This CDR3 spans 19 amino acids.

J is TRBJ2-6 and V is TRBV27; D possibly corresponds to TRBD1 (5 bases). The V end lost 5 bases, the J end lost 0 bases, and 14 bases lay between the germline ends. Germline V CDR1 and CDR2: MNHEY, SMNVEV (reference sequence). This CDR3 spans 17 amino acids. The CDR3 is CASSPPGAASGANVLTF. CDR3 DNA: TGTGCCAGCAGTCCCCCTGGGGCAGCCTCTGGGGCCAACGTCCTGACTTTC.